The 14 T cell receptor beta chains in this list originate from one sample, sequenced in a study of blood T cell repertoires in COVID-19. The method was immunoSEQ multiplex PCR; TCRdb's version includes in-frame clones alone and lacks a portion of them. Of 55,000 to 70,000 clones in the sample, approximately 86% were seen once. Material: peripheral blood. The receptors were gathered from a woman in her seventies with active COVID-19.

The chain is built from TRBV3-1 (or the pseudogene TRBV3-2) and TRBJ1-1, with 10 bases fitting TRBD1. CDR1 and CDR2 from the germline V gene are LGHDT and YNNKEL (reference sequence). The CDR3 contains 15 residues. V was pared by 0 bases and J by 3 bases, with 1 base of the junction left unmatched. CDR3 sequence (DNA): TGTGCCAGCAGCCAAGAGGGACAGGGGTACACTGAAGCTTTCTTT. Translation gives CASSQEGQGYTEAFF.

This clone was seen a single time. The chain carries TRBV6-1 and TRBJ2-2; TRBD1 aligns across 9 bases. The CDR3 runs to 16 residues. CDR1 MNHNS and CDR2 SASEGT come from the germline V gene. The ends lost 4 bases at V and 1 base at J; junction bases unmatched: 4. CDR3 sequence: CASSAQGALNTGELFF. The CDR3 bases are TGTGCCAGCAGTGCACAGGGGGCTCTGAACACCGGGGAGCTGTTTTTT.

This clone turned up a few times. The V and J genes are TRBV7-3 and TRBJ2-3; D unresolved. CDR3 length: 13 residues. Trimming left V 5 bases short and J 0 bases short, with 6 bases between. Germline V CDR1 and CDR2: SGHTA, FQGTGA. CDR3 nucleotide sequence: TGTGCCAGCAGCACACAAAGCACAGATACGCAGTATTTT. Its translation is CASSTQSTDTQYF.

The V call is TRBV6-2 or TRBV6-3, the J call TRBJ1-1; 8 nucleotides align to TRBD1. Unmatched junction bases numbered 8, after V lost 5 bases and J lost 3 bases. Germline CDR1 reads MNHEY; CDR2 reads SVGEGT. The CDR3 sequence is 15 residues long. CDR3 bases: TGTGCCAGCAGTCCCTCGACAGGGGCGGACACTGAAGCTTTCTTT. It translates to CASSPSTGADTEAFF.

The chain carries TRBV20-1 and TRBJ2-2; TRBD2 might be the D (5 bases). The CDR3 extends over 15 amino acids. Germline CDR1 DFQATT, CDR2 SNEGSKA (reference sequence). Trimming left V 3 bases short and J 6 bases short, with 17 bases between. CDR3 protein: CSASGSDRRAGELFF. CDR3 sequence (DNA): TGCAGTGCTAGTGGTAGCGACCGAAGGGCCGGGGAGCTGTTTTTT.

The CDR3 reads CASSVGAGSRNEQFF. CDR3 DNA sequence: TGTGCCAGCAGCGTAGGGGCAGGGTCGAGGAATGAGCAGTTCTTC. The rearrangement uses TRBV9 and TRBJ2-1; possibly TRBD1 for D (5 bases). The CDR3 consists of 15 residues. Looked up from germline, CDR1 is SGDLS and CDR2 is YYNGEE. V gave up 0 bases and J gave up 7 bases, with 14 bases separating them.

This clone appeared a few times. The chain couples TRBV27 to TRBJ1-1; 7 bases line up with TRBD1. The CDR3 contains 15 residues. Germline lookup yields CDR1 MNHEY and CDR2 SMNVEV (reference sequence). V lost 4 bases to trimming and J lost 3 bases; unmatched junction nucleotides: 8. CDR3 protein: CASSSSTGLDTEAFF. Here the CDR3 DNA reads TGTGCCAGCAGTTCCTCGACAGGGCTGGACACTGAAGCTTTCTTT.

This clone occurred once. V and J are TRBV6-5 and TRBJ2-7; 8 bases line up with TRBD1. Germline CDR1 reads MNHEY; CDR2 reads SVGAGI. The CDR3 contains 15 residues. With 5 bases clipped from V and 0 bases from J, the junction kept 6 bases outside the gene matches. CDR3 region: CASSRDRPTSYEQYF. DNA of the CDR3: TGTGCCAGCAGTCGGGACAGGCCAACCTCCTACGAGCAGTACTTC.

The CDR3: CASSLYTSGRATDTQYF. CDR3 DNA: TGTGCCAGCAGTTTATACACTAGCGGGAGAGCCACAGATACGCAGTATTTT. This chain links TRBV28 with TRBJ2-3, with TRBD2 matching over 11 bases. CDR3 length: 17 residues. The V and J ends lost 1 base and 2 bases, in that order; junction bases with no gene match: 5. Germline V CDR1 and CDR2: MDHEN, SYDVKM.

The gene calls are TRBV15 and TRBJ1-1; the D gene is possibly TRBD1 (5 bases). The germline gives CDR1 LNHNV, CDR2 YYDKDF (reference sequence). The CDR3 contains 16 residues. V dropped 0 bases and J dropped 5 bases, with 16 bases sitting between them. The CDR3 region is CATSRDRVLSETEAFF. The CDR3 coding sequence is TGTGCCACCAGCAGAGACAGGGTACTTTCCGAGACTGAAGCTTTCTTT.

The J gene is TRBJ2-7, the V gene TRBV27; the match to TRBD1 covers 9 bases. The V gene's germline CDR1 is MNHEY and CDR2 SMNVEV (reference sequence). CDR3 length equals 15 residues. The ends lost 5 bases at V and 1 base at J; junction bases unmatched: 6. The CDR3 DNA is TGTGCCAGCAGTATCCCCGGGACAGGGTCCTACGAGCAGTACTTC. Translating it yields CASSIPGTGSYEQYF.

The chain couples TRBV19 to TRBJ1-1; 9 bases are shared with TRBD1. CDR1 is LNHDA, CDR2 SQIVND, per germline (reference sequence). Trimming cost V 5 bases and J 4 bases; bases outside gene matches: 5. This CDR3 contains 14 residues. The CDR3 sequence: CASSWDRASTEAFF. The CDR3 nucleotides read TGTGCCAGTAGTTGGGACAGGGCTAGCACTGAAGCTTTCTTT. The full variable domain, with the rest looked up from reference TRBV19 and TRBJ1-1, is DGGITQSPKYLFRKEGQNVTLSCEQNLNHDAMYWYRQDPGQGLRLIYYSQIVNDFQKGDIAEGYSVSREKKESFPLTVTSAQKNPTAFYLCASSWDRASTEAFFGQGTRLTVV.

This rearrangement joins TRBV5-6 to TRBJ2-7; 10 nucleotides match TRBD2. The CDR3 contains 15 residues. From germline, CDR1 is SGHDT and CDR2 YYEEEE. Losses at the gene ends were 0 bases for V and 2 bases for J; bases not matched to a gene: 2. The CDR3 loop reads CASSLGLAGAYEQYF. The CDR3 DNA sequence: TGTGCCAGCAGCTTGGGGCTAGCGGGAGCCTACGAGCAGTACTTC.

The chain carries TRBV5-1 and TRBJ1-2; 7 bases line up with TRBD1. Looked up from germline, CDR1 is SGHRS and CDR2 is YFSETQ. The CDR3 totals 14 residues. The V and J ends lost 0 bases and 4 bases, in that order; junction bases with no gene match: 3. CDR3 nucleotides: TGCGCCAGCAGCTTGGAGGGGGCGACCTATGGCTACACCTTC. This translates into CASSLEGATYGYTF.